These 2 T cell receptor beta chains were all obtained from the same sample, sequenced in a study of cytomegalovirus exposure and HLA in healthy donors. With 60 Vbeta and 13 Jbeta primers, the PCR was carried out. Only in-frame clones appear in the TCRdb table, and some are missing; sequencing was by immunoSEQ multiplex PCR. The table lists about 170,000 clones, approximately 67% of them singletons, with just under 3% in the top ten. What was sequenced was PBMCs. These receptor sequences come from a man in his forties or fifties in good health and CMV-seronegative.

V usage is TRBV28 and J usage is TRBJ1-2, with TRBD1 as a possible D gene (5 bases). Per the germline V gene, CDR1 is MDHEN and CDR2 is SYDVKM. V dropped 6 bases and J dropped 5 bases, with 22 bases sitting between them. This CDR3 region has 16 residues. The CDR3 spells CASSQLGEGRRYGYTF. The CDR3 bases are TGTGCCAGCAGCCAATTGGGGGAGGGCAGAAGGTATGGCTACACCTTC.

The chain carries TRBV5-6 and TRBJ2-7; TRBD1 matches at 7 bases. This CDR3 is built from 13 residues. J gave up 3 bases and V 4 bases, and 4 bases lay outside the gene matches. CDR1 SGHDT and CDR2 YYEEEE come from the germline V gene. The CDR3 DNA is TGTGCCAGCAGCCCCGGGACAGTCTACGAGCAGTACTTC. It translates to CASSPGTVYEQYF. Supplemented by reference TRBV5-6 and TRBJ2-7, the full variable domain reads DAGVTQSPTHLIKTRGQQVTLRCSPKSGHDTVSWYQQALGQGPQFIFQYYEEEERQRGNFPDRFSGHQFPNYSSELNVNALLLGDSALYLCASSPGTVYEQYFGPGTRLTVT.